These 22 T cell receptor beta chains were sequenced from one sample in a study of CD8 T cells in ankylosing spondylitis. TCRdb itself ran the 5' RACE reads through MiXCR, one entry per CDR3 protein. The table has fewer than 250,000 distinct CDR3 sequences, about 11% seen once. The sample comprised blood, either unsorted or a sorted T cell fraction (not recorded which). The receptors here all came from a male donor with ankylosing spondylitis or in good health (not recorded which).

The sample holds many counts of this clonotype. The chain couples TRBV3-1 to TRBJ2-7; D is undetermined. V lost 1 base and J lost 5, with 3 bases in between. This CDR3 region has 11 residues. CDR1 is LGHDT and CDR2 is YNNKEL in the germline V gene (reference sequence). For the CDR3, the DNA is TGTGCCAGCAGCCAAGTTGACGAGCAGTACTTC. Its translation: CASSQVDEQYF.

This clonotype was found many times. V gene TRBV11-2 combines with J gene TRBJ1-1; 10 nucleotides line up with TRBD1. The J segment lost 10 bases and the V segment lost 3 bases, leaving 8 bases of the junction unmatched. The germline V gene has CDR1 SGHAT and CDR2 FQNNGV. The CDR3 has 14 residues. CDR3 sequence reads: CASSFGTGALGAFF. CDR3 sequence (DNA): TGTGCCAGCAGCTTCGGGACAGGGGCACTGGGAGCTTTCTTT.

This clonotype showed up just a few times. V gene TRBV12-3 or TRBV12-4 combines with J gene TRBJ1-6; D unresolved. The germline V and J ends were trimmed by 5 bases and 12 bases, with 11 bases remaining between them. CDR3 size: 12 residues. CDR3 sequence: CASSPGLVPLHF. Written as DNA, the CDR3 is TGTGCCAGCAGTCCCGGACTCGTACCCCTCCACTTT.

This clonotype was seen repeatedly, ten times or more. This chain uses TRBV19 with TRBJ2-2; 12 bases are shared with TRBD2. From germline, CDR1 is LNHDA and CDR2 SQIVND (reference sequence). The CDR3 has 14 residues. Unmatched junction bases numbered 3, after V lost 5 bases and J lost 8 bases. The CDR3 is CASSPTSGRGELFF. CDR3 sequence (DNA): TGTGCCAGTAGTCCGACTAGCGGGAGAGGGGAGCTGTTTTTT.

CDR3 sequence reads: CSVRDSGYNEQFF. The CDR3 coding sequence is TGCAGCGTCCGGGACTCAGGATACAATGAGCAGTTCTTC. The genes are TRBV29-1 and TRBJ2-1; a possible D gene is TRBD2 (6 bases). This CDR3 region has 13 residues. Trimming pared 6 bases from V and 4 bases from J, leaving 13 bases between. Germline V gene sequence: CDR1 SQVTM, CDR2 ANQGSEA.

This clonotype has ten or more counts. The chain links TRBV3-1 to TRBJ2-1; 9 bases are a match to TRBD2. Germline V CDR1 and CDR2: LGHDT, YNNKEL (reference sequence). The length of the CDR3 is 14 residues. J was trimmed by 6 bases and V by 8 bases; bases with no gene match: 8. The CDR3 sequence is CASQREALSNEQFF. The CDR3, as DNA: TGTGCCAGCCAGCGGGAGGCCTTGAGCAATGAGCAGTTCTTC.

There are many counts of this clonotype. This chain links TRBV5-1 with TRBJ2-1; 8 bases are a match to TRBD2. Germline CDR1 and CDR2: SGHRS and YFSETQ. V lost 2 bases and J lost 4; bases outside the gene matches: 2. The CDR3 length is 14 residues. The CDR3 nucleotides read TGCGCCAGCAGCTTTCGGGAGGGGTACAATGAGCAGTTCTTC. Translated: CASSFREGYNEQFF.

CDR3 residues: CATSREGQGNSPLHF. The DNA for the CDR3 is TGTGCCACCAGCAGAGAGGGACAGGGCAATTCACCCCTCCACTTT. This chain connects TRBV15 to TRBJ1-6; 9 bases fit TRBD1. The CDR3 covers 15 residues. The trim removed 0 bases at V and 7 bases at J, leaving 1 base unmatched. Germline lookup yields CDR1 LNHNV and CDR2 YYDKDF (reference sequence). Full variable domain (outside the CDR3, taken from reference TRBV15 and TRBJ1-6): DAMVIQNPRYQVTQFGKPVTLSCSQTLNHNVMYWYQQKSSQAPKLLFHYYDKDFNNEADTPDNFQSRRPNTSFCFLDIRSPGLGDTAMYLCATSREGQGNSPLHFGNGTRLTVT.

This clonotype was detected many times. The CDR3 loop is CASSQDEDRSYYGYTF. The CDR3 DNA follows: TGTGCCAGCAGCCAAGATGAGGACAGGAGCTACTATGGCTACACCTTC. The rearrangement uses TRBV4-2 and TRBJ1-2, with 7 bases identical to TRBD1. This CDR3 has 16 residues. J was trimmed by 3 bases and V by 0 bases; bases with no gene match: 7. Germline values: CDR1 LGHNA, CDR2 YNFKEQ.

This chain uses TRBV5-6 with TRBJ1-4; possible D gene TRBD1, 5 bases. CDR1 and CDR2 from the germline V gene are SGHDT and YYEEEE. V was shortened by 4 bases and J by 4 bases, with 14 bases between the two germline ends. CDR3 length: 15 amino acids. DNA for the CDR3: TGTGCCAGCAGCCGCCGACAGAATTTTAATGAAAAACTGTTTTTT. Translating gives CASSRRQNFNEKLFF. The full variable domain, completed using reference TRBV5-6 and TRBJ1-4, is DAGVTQSPTHLIKTRGQQVTLRCSPKSGHDTVSWYQQALGQGPQFIFQYYEEEERQRGNFPDRFSGHQFPNYSSELNVNALLLGDSALYLCASSRRQNFNEKLFFGSGTQLSVL.

This clonotype occurred a few times. The V gene is TRBV5-1, the J gene TRBJ2-7; 9 bases agree with TRBD1. CDR3 size: 15 residues. Per the germline V gene, CDR1 is SGHRS and CDR2 is YFSETQ. The J segment lost 2 bases and the V segment lost 0 bases, leaving 3 bases of the junction unmatched. The DNA of the CDR3 is TGCGCCAGCAGCTTGGGGGACAGGGTAGCCTACGAGCAGTACTTC. This encodes CASSLGDRVAYEQYF.

This clonotype appeared many times. V and J are TRBV7-2 and TRBJ2-2; D tentatively reads TRBD1 or TRBD2 (5 bases each). CDR1 and CDR2 (germline): SGHTA, FQGNSA. The V end lost 4 bases, the J end lost 4 bases, and 13 bases lay between the germline ends. The CDR3 covers 15 residues. The CDR3 sequence is CASSSRGAGTGELFF. The CDR3 nucleotides are TGTGCCAGCAGCTCCCGAGGGGCGGGCACCGGGGAGCTGTTTTTT.

This clonotype was observed many times. V usage is TRBV20-1 and J usage is TRBJ2-3; no firm D call. The CDR3 extends over 12 amino acids. Trimming pared 2 bases from V and 8 bases from J, leaving 11 bases between. The germline V gene has CDR1 DFQATT and CDR2 SNEGSKA (reference sequence). This CDR3 is CSARKGVGTQYF. CDR3 DNA sequence: TGCAGTGCTAGAAAGGGTGTGGGTACGCAGTATTTT.

In this sample, this clonotype turned up many times. The chain has TRBV5-6 and TRBJ2-1, with D perhaps given as TRBD1 or TRBD2 (6 bases each). Trimming pared 3 bases from V and 7 bases from J, leaving 17 bases between. Germline V gene data show CDR1 as SGHDT and CDR2 as YYEEEE. The length of the CDR3 is 15 residues. DNA for the CDR3: TGTGCCAGCAGCTCTCAAGGGGGGAACAGGAATGAGCAGTTCTTC. Its protein is CASSSQGGNRNEQFF.

Ten or more counts support this clonotype. The chain links TRBV18 to TRBJ2-3, with 8 bases that match TRBD2. Trimming took 5 bases from V and 0 from J; bases not matched to a gene: 16. From germline, CDR1 is KGHSH and CDR2 LQKENI. The length of the CDR3 is 19 residues. The CDR3 coding sequence is TGTGCCAGCTCAAACCGACGAATAGCGGGGTCCCCTAGCACAGATACGCAGTATTTT. This codes for CASSNRRIAGSPSTDTQYF. Full variable domain (outside the CDR3, taken from reference TRBV18 and TRBJ2-3): NAGVMQNPRHLVRRRGQEARLRCSPMKGHSHVYWYRQLPEEGLKFMVYLQKENIIDESGMPKERFSAEFPKEGPSILRIQQVVRGDSAAYFCASSNRRIAGSPSTDTQYFGPGTRLTVL.

This clonotype was found a few times. The chain uses TRBV10-3 and TRBJ2-4; D remains unclear. V was cut by 11 bases and J by 0 bases, with 11 bases left in between. Germline values: CDR1 ENHRY, CDR2 SYGVKD. This CDR3 is built from 13 residues. The DNA for the CDR3 is TGTGCCCGTATCTCCATAGCCAAAAACATTCAGTACTTC. This translates into CARISIAKNIQYF.

The V and J genes are TRBV29-1 and TRBJ2-5; TRBD2 might be the D (5 bases). CDR3 length: 13 amino acids. Germline lookup yields CDR1 SQVTM and CDR2 ANQGSEA. The CDR3 loop is CTARGLLQETQYF. The CDR3 coding sequence is TGCACCGCGCGCGGACTTCTTCAAGAGACCCAGTACTTC.

This clonotype was seen repeatedly, ten times or more. The chain has TRBV30 and TRBJ1-1, with unresolved D. CDR3 size: 13 residues. V dropped 1 base and J dropped 3 bases, with 9 bases sitting between them. Germline V gene sequence: CDR1 GTSNPN, CDR2 SVGIG (reference sequence). The CDR3 DNA reads TGTGCCTGGAGTGAGTGGTCGTACACTGAAGCTTTCTTT. Protein: CAWSEWSYTEAFF.

This clonotype was counted at least ten times. The chain is built from TRBV6-5 and TRBJ2-5, with 8 bases aligning to TRBD2. This CDR3 comprises 16 residues. The V segment lost 1 base and the J segment 1 base; nucleotides outside the gene matches: 5. The germline gives CDR1 MNHEY, CDR2 SVGAGI. In DNA, the CDR3 is TGTGCCAGCAGTTACTTGGCGGGGGGTACCCAAGAGACCCAGTACTTC. Its protein is CASSYLAGGTQETQYF.

The sample holds a few counts of this clonotype. The rearrangement links TRBV7-2 to TRBJ2-3; D assignment may be TRBD1 or TRBD2 (6 bases each). Germline V CDR1 and CDR2: SGHTA, FQGNSA. This CDR3 has 15 amino acids. Trimming cost V 3 bases and J 2 bases, with 12 bases left between them. The CDR3 here is CASSLEGVFTDTQYF. The CDR3 DNA is TGTGCCAGCAGCTTGGAGGGGGTTTTCACAGATACGCAGTATTTT.

This clonotype was recorded at least ten times. The J gene is TRBJ2-5, the V gene TRBV4-2, with D possibly being TRBD2 (6 bases). Germline-derived CDR1 and CDR2 are LGHNA and YNFKEQ. Trimming cost V 3 bases and J 5 bases, with 13 bases left between them. The CDR3 sequence is 14 residues long. The DNA of the CDR3 is TGTGCCAGCAGCCAGGAGGGACCCCTCGAGACCCAGTACTTC. It yields the protein CASSQEGPLETQYF.

Ten or more counts support this clonotype. The chain has TRBV12-3 or TRBV12-4 and TRBJ2-5; D gene unclear. The CDR3 runs 12 residues. Trimming stripped 3 bases from V and 3 bases from J, with 5 bases between. The CDR3 here is CASSLKEETQYF. As DNA, the CDR3 is TGTGCCAGCAGTTTGAAGGAAGAGACCCAGTACTTC.